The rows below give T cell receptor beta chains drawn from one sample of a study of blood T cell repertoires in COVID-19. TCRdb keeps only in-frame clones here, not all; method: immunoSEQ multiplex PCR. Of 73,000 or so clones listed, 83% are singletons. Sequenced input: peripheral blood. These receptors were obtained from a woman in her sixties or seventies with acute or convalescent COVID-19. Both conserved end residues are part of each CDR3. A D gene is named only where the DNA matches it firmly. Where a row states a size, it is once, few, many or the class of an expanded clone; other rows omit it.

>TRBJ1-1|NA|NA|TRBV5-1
CASSLGGGSTEAFF
TGCGCCAGCAGCTTGGGCGGGGGGAGCACTGAAGCTTTCTTT
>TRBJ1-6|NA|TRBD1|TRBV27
CASTLQGATNSPLHF
TGTGCCAGCACTTTACAGGGGGCGACTAATTCACCCCTCCACTTT
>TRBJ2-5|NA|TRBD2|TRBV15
CATKGGGRWETQYF
TGTGCCACTAAAGGCGGGGGGCGCTGGGAGACCCAGTACTTC
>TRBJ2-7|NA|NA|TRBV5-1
CASSLWLPSSYEQCF
TGCGCCAGCAGCTTGTGGCTCCCTAGCTCCTACGAGCAGTGCTTC
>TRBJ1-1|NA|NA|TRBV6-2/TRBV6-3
CASSYARDIIQAFF
TGTGCCAGCAGTTACGCCCGGGACATCATACAAGCTTTCTTT
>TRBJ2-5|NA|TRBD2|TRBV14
CASSLSGGRETQYF
TGTGCCAGCAGCCTTAGCGGGGGGCGAGAGACCCAGTACTTC
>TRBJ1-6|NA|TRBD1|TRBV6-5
CASSLRTGGNSPLHF
TGTGCCAGCAGTCTCCGGACAGGGGGGAATTCACCCCTCCACTTT
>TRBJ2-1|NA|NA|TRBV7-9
CASSLTVNEQFF
TGTGCCAGCAGCCTGACAGTCAATGAGCAGTTCTTC
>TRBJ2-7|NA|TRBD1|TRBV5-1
CASSAGQGYEQYF
TGCGCCAGCAGCGCGGGACAGGGCTACGAGCAGTACTTC
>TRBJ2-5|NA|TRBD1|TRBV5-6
CASSSRTGALQETQYF
TGTGCCAGCAGCTCCCGGACAGGGGCCCTACAAGAGACCCAGTACTTC
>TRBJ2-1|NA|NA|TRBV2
CASSLIGPGSYNEQFF
TGTGCCAGCAGTCTGATCGGCCCGGGCTCCTACAATGAGCAGTTCTTC
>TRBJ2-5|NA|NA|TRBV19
CASSKRAETQYF
TGTGCCAGTAGTAAGCGGGCAGAGACCCAGTACTTC
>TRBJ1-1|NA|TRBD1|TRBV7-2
CASSWTGGDEAFF
TGTGCCAGCAGCTGGACAGGGGGCGATGAAGCTTTCTTT
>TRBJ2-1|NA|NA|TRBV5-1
CASSLAAGFYNEQFF
TGCGCCAGCAGCTTGGCGGCAGGATTTTACAATGAGCAGTTCTTC
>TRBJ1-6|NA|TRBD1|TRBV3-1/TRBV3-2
CASTRDRGDNSPLHF
TGTGCCAGCACTCGGGACAGGGGCGATAATTCACCCCTCCACTTT
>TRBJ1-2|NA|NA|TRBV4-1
CASSSSAGTTRYTF
TGCGCCAGCAGCTCCAGCGCCGGGACAACACGCTACACCTTC
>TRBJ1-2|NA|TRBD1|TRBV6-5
CASRSLGGAAYGYTF
TGTGCCAGCAGGAGCCTAGGGGGCGCGGCCTATGGCTACACCTTC
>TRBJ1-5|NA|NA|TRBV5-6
CASSLGGGSNQPQHF
TGTGCCAGCAGCTTGGGAGGGGGAAGCAATCAGCCCCAGCATTTT
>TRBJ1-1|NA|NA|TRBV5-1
CASSLTAGNTEAFF
TGCGCCAGCAGCTTGACCGCGGGGAACACTGAAGCTTTCTTT
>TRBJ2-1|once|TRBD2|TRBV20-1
CSASRLASHNEQFF
TGCAGTGCTAGTAGACTAGCGAGCCACAATGAGCAGTTCTTC
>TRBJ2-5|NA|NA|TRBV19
CASSMRGRGQETQYF
TGTGCCAGTAGTATGAGGGGGAGGGGGCAAGAGACCCAGTACTTC
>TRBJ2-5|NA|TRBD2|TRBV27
CASSPVAGSETQYF
TGTGCCAGCAGTCCAGTAGCGGGGTCGGAGACCCAGTACTTC
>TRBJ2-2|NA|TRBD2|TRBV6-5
CASSSGGGNTGELFF
TGTGCCAGCAGTTCTGGCGGGGGGAACACCGGGGAGCTGTTTTTT
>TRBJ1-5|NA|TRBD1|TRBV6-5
CASTRTGSFVQPQHF
TGTGCCAGCACCCGGACAGGGAGTTTCGTCCAGCCCCAGCATTTT
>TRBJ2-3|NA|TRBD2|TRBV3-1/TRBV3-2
CASSLLAGDDTDTQYF
TGTGCCAGCAGCCTACTAGCGGGGGATGACACAGATACGCAGTATTTT
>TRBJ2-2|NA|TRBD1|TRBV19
CASRPQGVANTGELFF
TGTGCCAGTAGGCCACAGGGGGTCGCGAACACCGGGGAGCTGTTTTTT
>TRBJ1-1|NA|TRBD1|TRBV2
CARGGAGTEAFF
TGTGCCAGAGGGGGCGCGGGCACTGAAGCTTTCTTT
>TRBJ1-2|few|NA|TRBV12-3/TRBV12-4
CASSRDSTYGYTF
TGTGCCAGCAGTCGGGACTCCACCTATGGCTACACCTTC
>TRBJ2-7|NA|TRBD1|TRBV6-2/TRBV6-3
CASSIRTGGYEQYF
TGTGCCAGCAGTATTAGGACAGGGGGCTACGAGCAGTACTTC
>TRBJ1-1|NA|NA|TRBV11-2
CASSLDRGTEAFF
TGTGCCAGCAGCTTAGACAGGGGCACTGAAGCTTTCTTT
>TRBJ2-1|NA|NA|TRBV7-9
CASSLYRGAYNEQFF
TGTGCCAGCAGCTTATACCGGGGGGCGTACAATGAGCAGTTCTTC
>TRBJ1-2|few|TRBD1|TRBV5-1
CASSLEGGPYGYTF
TGCGCCAGCAGCTTGGAAGGGGGCCCCTATGGCTACACCTTC
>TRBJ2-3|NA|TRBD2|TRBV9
CVDLAGSTDTQYF
TGTGTAGATCTAGCGGGGAGCACAGATACGCAGTATTTT
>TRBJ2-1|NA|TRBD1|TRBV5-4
CAWRMRTGGDNNEQFF
TGTGCCTGGAGGATGAGAACAGGGGGTGACAACAATGAGCAGTTCTTC
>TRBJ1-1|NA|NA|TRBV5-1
CASSVVTGVNTEAFF
TGCGCCAGCAGCGTAGTTACAGGAGTGAACACTGAAGCTTTCTTT
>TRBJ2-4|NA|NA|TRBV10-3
CAISEGTVSRQKNIQYF
TGTGCCATCAGTGAGGGTACTGTCTCTCGACAGAAAAACATTCAGTACTTC
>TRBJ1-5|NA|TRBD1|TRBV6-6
CASSLRDSDQPQHF
TGTGCCAGCAGCCTCCGGGACAGCGATCAGCCCCAGCATTTT
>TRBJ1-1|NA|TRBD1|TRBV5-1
CASSLDGQGSEAFF
TGCGCCAGCAGTTTGGACGGACAGGGCTCTGAAGCTTTCTTT